Sequencing of this T cell receptor (beta chain) was carried out in a study of T cell responses to AZD1222 COVID-19 vaccine. From germline, CDR1 is MDHEN and CDR2 SYDVKM. V was trimmed by 9 bases and J by 0 bases, leaving 15 bases between them. The CDR3 is 15 amino acids. Here immunoSEQ multiplex PCR was the method, and the copy in TCRdb shows in-frame clones only, minus some. The repertoire holds 150,000 to 190,000 clones, around 87% seen once, with roughly 10% in the top ten. Overall study results and limits: Only a handful of AZD1222 recipients were seropositive at baseline.

Points on this clone: Its specificity is not known.

The sequence derives from an adult who received the AZD1222 COVID-19 vaccine. The sequencing here drew on peripheral blood, taken 28 days after the second AZD1222 dose. J is TRBJ2-4 and V is TRBV28, with D perhaps matching TRBD1 or TRBD2 (5 bases each). CDR3 sequence: CASGGRSPAKNIQYF. In nucleotides, the CDR3 is TGTGCCAGTGGGGGACGGTCCCCAGCCAAAAACATTCAGTACTTC. Together with reference TRBV28 and TRBJ2-4, the CDR3 gives the full variable domain: DVKVTQSSRYLVKRTGEKVFLECVQDMDHENMFWYRQDPGLGLRLIYFSYDVKMKEKGDIPEGYSVSREKKERFSLILESASTNQTSMYLCASGGRSPAKNIQYFGAGTRLSVL.